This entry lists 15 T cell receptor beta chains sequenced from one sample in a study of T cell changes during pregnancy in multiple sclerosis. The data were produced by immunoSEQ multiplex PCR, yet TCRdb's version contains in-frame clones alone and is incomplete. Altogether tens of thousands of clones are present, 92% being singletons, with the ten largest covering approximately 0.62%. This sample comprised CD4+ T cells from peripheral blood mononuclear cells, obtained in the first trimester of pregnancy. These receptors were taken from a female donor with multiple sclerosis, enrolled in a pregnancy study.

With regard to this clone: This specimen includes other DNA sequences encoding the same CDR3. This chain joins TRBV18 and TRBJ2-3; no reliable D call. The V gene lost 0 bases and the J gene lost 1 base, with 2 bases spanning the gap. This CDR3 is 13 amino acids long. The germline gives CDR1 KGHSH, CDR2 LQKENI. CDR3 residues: CASSPPGTDTQYF. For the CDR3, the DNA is TGTGCCAGCTCACCACCCGGCACAGATACGCAGTATTTT.

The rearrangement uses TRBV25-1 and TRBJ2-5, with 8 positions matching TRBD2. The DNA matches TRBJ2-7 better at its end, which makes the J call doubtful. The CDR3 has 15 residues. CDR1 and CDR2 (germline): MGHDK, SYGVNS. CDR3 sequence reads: CASSAPGLGDYEQYF. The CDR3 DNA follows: TGTGCCAGCAGTGCTCCGGGACTAGGGGACTACGAGCAGTACTTC.

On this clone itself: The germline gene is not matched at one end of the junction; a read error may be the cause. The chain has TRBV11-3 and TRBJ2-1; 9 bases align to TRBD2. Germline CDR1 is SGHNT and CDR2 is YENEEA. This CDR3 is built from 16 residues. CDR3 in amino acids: CASSVEGREGKDEQFF. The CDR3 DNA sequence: TGTGCCAGCAGCGTAGAGGGGCGGGAGGGAAAGGATGAGCAGTTCTTC.

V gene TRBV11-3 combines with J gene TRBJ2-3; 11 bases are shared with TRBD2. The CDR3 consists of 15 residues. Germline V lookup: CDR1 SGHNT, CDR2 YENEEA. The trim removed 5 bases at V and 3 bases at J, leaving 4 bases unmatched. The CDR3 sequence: CASSVGLAETDTQYF. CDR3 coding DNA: TGTGCCAGCAGCGTGGGACTAGCGGAAACAGATACGCAGTATTTT.

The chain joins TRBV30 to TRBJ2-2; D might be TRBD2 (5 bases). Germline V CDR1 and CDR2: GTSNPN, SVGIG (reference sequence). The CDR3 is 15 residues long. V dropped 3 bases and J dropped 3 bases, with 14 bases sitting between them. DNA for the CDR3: TGTGCCTGGAGGCAGGCAACTAGTCACACCGGGGAGCTGTTTTTT. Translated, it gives CAWRQATSHTGELFF.

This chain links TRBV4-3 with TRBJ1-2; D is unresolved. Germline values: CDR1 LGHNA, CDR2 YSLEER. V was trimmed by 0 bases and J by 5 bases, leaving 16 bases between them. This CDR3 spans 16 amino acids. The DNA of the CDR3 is TGCGCCAGCAGCCAAGAAGAGGCAAACAATGGGTATGGCTACACCTTC. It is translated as CASSQEEANNGYGYTF.

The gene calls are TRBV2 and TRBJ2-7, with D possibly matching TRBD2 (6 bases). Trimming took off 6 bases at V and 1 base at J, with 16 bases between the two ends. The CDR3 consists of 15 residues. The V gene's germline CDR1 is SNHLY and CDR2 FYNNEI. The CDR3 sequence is CASRAGGLTSYEQYF. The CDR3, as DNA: TGTGCCAGCAGGGCCGGGGGACTGACTTCCTACGAGCAGTACTTC.

In DNA, the CDR3 is TGTGCCAGCTCACCACGGCCTAAGACAGCAACTAATGAAAAACTGTTTTTT. Amino acid sequence: CASSPRPKTATNEKLFF. The V gene is TRBV18, the J gene TRBJ1-4, with D possibly being TRBD1 (5 bases). V gave up 1 base and J gave up 0 bases, with 12 bases separating them. This CDR3 region has 17 residues. Germline V gene lookup returns CDR1 KGHSH and CDR2 LQKENI. Supplemented by reference TRBV18 and TRBJ1-4, the full variable domain reads NAGVMQNPRHLVRRRGQEARLRCSPMKGHSHVYWYRQLPEEGLKFMVYLQKENIIDESGMPKERFSAEFPKEGPSILRIQQVVRGDSAAYFCASSPRPKTATNEKLFFGSGTQLSVL.

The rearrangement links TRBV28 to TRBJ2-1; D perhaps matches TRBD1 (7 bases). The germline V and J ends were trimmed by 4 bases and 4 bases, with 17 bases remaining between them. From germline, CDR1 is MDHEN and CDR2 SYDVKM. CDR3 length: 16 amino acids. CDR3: CASSSQGGGFYNEQFF. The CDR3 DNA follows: TGTGCCAGCAGTTCTCAGGGGGGCGGCTTTTACAATGAGCAGTTCTTC.

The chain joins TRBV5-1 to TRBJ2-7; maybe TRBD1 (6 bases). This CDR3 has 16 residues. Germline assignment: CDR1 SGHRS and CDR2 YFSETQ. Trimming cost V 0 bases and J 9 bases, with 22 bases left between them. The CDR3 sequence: CASSLAVTGPLRVQYF. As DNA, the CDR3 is TGCGCCAGCAGCTTGGCAGTGACAGGTCCCTTACGAGTGCAGTACTTC.

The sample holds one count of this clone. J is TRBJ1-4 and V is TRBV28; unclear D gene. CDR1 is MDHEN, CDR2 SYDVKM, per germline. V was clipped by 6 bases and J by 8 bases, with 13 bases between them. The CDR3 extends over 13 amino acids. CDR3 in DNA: TGTGCCAGCAGCTTTCCCTTAAAAGAAAAACTGTTTTTT. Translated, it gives CASSFPLKEKLFF.

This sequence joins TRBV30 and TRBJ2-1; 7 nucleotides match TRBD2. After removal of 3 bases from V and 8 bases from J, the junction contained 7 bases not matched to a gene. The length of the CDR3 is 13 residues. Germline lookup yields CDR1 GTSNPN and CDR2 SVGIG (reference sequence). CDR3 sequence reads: CAWRGKAGDEQFF. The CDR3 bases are TGTGCCTGGAGGGGTAAGGCGGGAGATGAGCAGTTCTTC.

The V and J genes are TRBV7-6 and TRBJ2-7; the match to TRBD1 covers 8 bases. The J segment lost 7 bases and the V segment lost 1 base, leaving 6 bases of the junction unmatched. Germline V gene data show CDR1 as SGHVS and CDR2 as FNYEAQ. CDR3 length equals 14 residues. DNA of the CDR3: TGTGCCAGCAGCTTAGTTCAGGGGGCGGGTGAGCAGTACTTC. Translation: CASSLVQGAGEQYF.

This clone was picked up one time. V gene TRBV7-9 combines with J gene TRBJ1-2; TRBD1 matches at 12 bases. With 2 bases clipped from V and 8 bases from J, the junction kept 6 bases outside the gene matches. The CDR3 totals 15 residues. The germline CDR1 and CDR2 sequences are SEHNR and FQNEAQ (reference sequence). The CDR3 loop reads CASSLMGTGGWGYTF. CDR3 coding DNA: TGTGCCAGCAGCTTAATGGGGACAGGGGGCTGGGGCTACACCTTC. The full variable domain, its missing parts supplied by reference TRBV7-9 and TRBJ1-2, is DTGVSQNPRHKITKRGQNVTFRCDPISEHNRLYWYRQTLGQGPEFLTYFQNEAQLEKSRLLSDRFSAERPKGSFSTLEIQRTEQGDSAMYLCASSLMGTGGWGYTFGSGTRLTVV.

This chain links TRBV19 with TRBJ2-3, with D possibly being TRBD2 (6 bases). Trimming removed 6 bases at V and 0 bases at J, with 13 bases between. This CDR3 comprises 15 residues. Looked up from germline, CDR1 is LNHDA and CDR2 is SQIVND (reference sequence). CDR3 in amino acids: CASRRTTTSTDTQYF. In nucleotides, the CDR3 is TGTGCCAGTAGACGGACTACCACCAGCACAGATACGCAGTATTTT.